The rows below give T cell receptor beta chains drawn from one sample of a study of technical replicates of blood from several donors. Only in-frame clones appear in the TCRdb table, and some are missing; sequencing was by immunoSEQ multiplex PCR. This repertoire shows tens of thousands of clones, 81% found once; its top ten account for approximately 4%. Sequencing was done on a sample of PBMCs. These receptors were taken from a human donor in good health. Some clones in this sample may be carry-over from other donors' samples. Each CDR3 is given with its conserved first and last residue. A D gene is named only where the DNA matches it firmly. Only part of the rows carry a size: once, few, many, or a class if the clone is expanded.

j_call,clone_size,d_call,v_call,cdr3_nt,cdr3_aa
TRBJ2-2,.,TRBD1,TRBV4-2,TGTGCCAGCAGCCAAATGGGACAGACCACCGGGGAGCTGTTTTTT,CASSQMGQTTGELFF
TRBJ2-5,.,TRBD2,TRBV6-6,TGTGCCAGCAAAGGCGGGAGCGGGGAGACCCAGTACTTC,CASKGGSGETQYF
TRBJ2-7,.,.,TRBV6-6,TGTGCCAGCAGTTCCCCTGATAGAGGGATAGGCGAGCAGTACTTC,CASSSPDRGIGEQYF
TRBJ1-1,.,.,TRBV28,TGTGCCAGCTCCCCAGGGGAAACACTATCTGAAGCTTTCTTT,CASSPGETLSEAFF
TRBJ2-2,.,TRBD1,TRBV29-1,TGCAGCGTTAGGGAGGCGTGGTTGGCAGGGGGCGAGGAGCTGTTTTTT,CSVREAWLAGGEELFF
TRBJ1-2,.,.,TRBV30,TGTGCCTGGAGTGTTCGGTCAACCATCGGCTACACCTTC,CAWSVRSTIGYTF
TRBJ2-3,.,.,TRBV5-6,TGTGCCAGCAGCTTGTATTCAGATACGCAGTATTTT,CASSLYSDTQYF
TRBJ1-2,.,TRBD1,TRBV4-1,TGCGCCAGCAGCTCCCCCGCCGGGGACAGACATGGGTACACCTTC,CASSSPAGDRHGYTF
TRBJ2-3,once,.,TRBV4-3,TGCGCCAGCAGCCAAGCCAGGGAGGGGGTGCGGCAGTATTTT,CASSQAREGVRQYF
TRBJ2-7,.,TRBD1,TRBV9,TGTGCCAGCAGCGCTCGACCGGGACAGGGTTACGAGCAGTACTTC,CASSARPGQGYEQYF
TRBJ2-7,.,TRBD2,TRBV6-5,TGTGCCAGCAGTTACGGGACTAGCGGGGGGGCATACGAGCAGTACTTC,CASSYGTSGGAYEQYF
TRBJ2-3,.,.,TRBV11-2,TGTGCCAGCAGCTTAGAAGGCGGAGCGGCAGATACGCAGTATTTT,CASSLEGGAADTQYF
TRBJ1-5,few,TRBD1,TRBV27,TGTGCCAGCAGTTCACAGGGGCATAATCAGCCCCAGCATTTT,CASSSQGHNQPQHF
TRBJ1-1,.,.,TRBV25-1,TGTGCCAGCAGTCAACAATCGGGTCTCGCTGAAGCTTTCTTT,CASSQQSGLAEAFF
TRBJ2-5,.,.,TRBV7-2,TGTGCCAGCAGCCAGGTCCAGACCCAGTACTTC,CASSQVQTQYF
TRBJ1-1,few,.,TRBV5-1,TGCGCCAGCAGCCCCCAAGCCTCGAACACTGAAGCTTTCTTT,CASSPQASNTEAFF
TRBJ2-7,.,.,TRBV5-1,TGCGCCAGCAGCTTGGCACCCGGGAGTCGCTACGAGCAGTACTTC,CASSLAPGSRYEQYF
TRBJ2-5,.,.,TRBV5-4,TGTGCCAGCAGCTTGGGTTTAGCTGGTGAGACCCAGTACTTC,CASSLGLAGETQYF
TRBJ2-5,few,TRBD1,TRBV7-8,TGTGCCAGCAGCTGGGCCGGACAGGGGGCGGAGACCCAGTACTTC,CASSWAGQGAETQYF
TRBJ2-1,few,.,TRBV29-1,TGCAGCGCTGGGGGCGGTTGGAATGAGCAGTTCTTC,CSAGGGWNEQFF
TRBJ2-1,.,.,TRBV2,TGTGCCAGGGAGGTAGGAGGGAGCTCCTACAATGAGCAGTTCTTC,CAREVGGSSYNEQFF
TRBJ1-2,.,.,TRBV4-2,TGTGCCAGCAGCCAAGATAGGAGTACTAACTATGGCTACACCTTC,CASSQDRSTNYGYTF
TRBJ2-6,once,.,TRBV11-3,TGTGCCAGCAGCCCGGGCGGGACTGGGGCCAACGTCCTGACTTTC,CASSPGGTGANVLTF
TRBJ1-3,.,.,TRBV30,TGTGCCTGGAGTGAACTACCGGGCTCTGGAAACACCATATATTTT,CAWSELPGSGNTIYF
TRBJ2-7,many,TRBD1,TRBV13,TGTGCCAGCAGCTCCTTGGCGGGACAGGGAACCTACGAGCAGTACTTC,CASSSLAGQGTYEQYF
TRBJ2-7,.,.,TRBV30,TGTGCCTGGAGTGAGATCCAGGGGTACGAGCAGTACTTC,CAWSEIQGYEQYF
TRBJ1-2,.,.,TRBV30,TGTGCCTGGAGATCAGGACAGCTCTATGGCTACACCTTC,CAWRSGQLYGYTF
TRBJ2-5,.,.,TRBV28,TGTGCCAGCAGCCTCCTGGGTCCGGAGGAGACCCAGTACTTC,CASSLLGPEETQYF
TRBJ2-5,.,.,TRBV7-2,TGTGCCAGCAGCTTCAGAGGACAAGAGACCCAGTACTTC,CASSFRGQETQYF
TRBJ2-7,.,TRBD1,TRBV7-2,TGTGCCAGCAGCCGGGACAGATCCTACGAGCAGTACTTC,CASSRDRSYEQYF
TRBJ2-7,.,TRBD2,TRBV7-2,TGTGCCAGCGGGGGGACTAGCGGGCCTTACGAGCAGTACTTC,CASGGTSGPYEQYF
TRBJ2-5,.,TRBD2,TRBV4-2,TGTGCCAGCAGCCACACTAGCGGGGGGCGAGGGTGGGAGACCCAGTACTTC,CASSHTSGGRGWETQYF
TRBJ2-7,.,.,TRBV6-1,TGTGCCAGCAGTGCCCCCGGGACACCCCATTGGGAGCAGTACTTC,CASSAPGTPHWEQYF
TRBJ1-2,.,.,TRBV14,TGTGCCAGCAGCCAGGGAGGGGGTTATGGCTACACCTTC,CASSQGGGYGYTF
TRBJ2-1,.,TRBD2,TRBV7-2,TGTGCCAGCAGCTTAGCTAGCGGGAGTACCGATGAGCAGTTCTTC,CASSLASGSTDEQFF
TRBJ2-7,.,TRBD1,TRBV5-1,TGCGCCAGCAGCTTGGCCCCGGGACAGGGGGCTTACGAGCAGTACTTC,CASSLAPGQGAYEQYF
TRBJ2-7,.,.,TRBV10-3,TGTGCCATCAGTGAGGTGACTAGCGAGCAGTACTTC,CAISEVTSEQYF
TRBJ2-4,.,TRBD1,TRBV5-8,TGTGCCAGCAGCTCAAGTCCTCTGGACAGGGTGTCTATAGTTCAGTACTTC,CASSSSPLDRVSIVQYF
TRBJ2-7,few,TRBD2,TRBV7-9,TGTGCCAGCAGGATTAGCGGGGACTCCTACGAGCAGTACTTC,CASRISGDSYEQYF
TRBJ1-2,.,.,TRBV5-1,TGCGCCAGCAGCTCGACTCCCGTTCCTCTCCAGGACACCAACTATGGCTACACCTTC,CASSSTPVPLQDTNYGYTF
TRBJ1-4,.,TRBD1,TRBV7-2,TGTGCCAGCAGCTTGGACAGGGGTCATGAAAAACTGTTTTTT,CASSLDRGHEKLFF
TRBJ2-1,.,TRBD2,TRBV2,TGTGCCAGCAGTATAGGACTAGCGGTCAATGAGCAGTTCTTC,CASSIGLAVNEQFF
TRBJ2-5,.,TRBD2,TRBV7-2,TGTGCCAGCACCGAGATAGCGGGGGGGGGCCAAGAGACCCAGTACTTC,CASTEIAGGGQETQYF
TRBJ2-7,.,.,TRBV7-2,TGTGCCAGCAGCTTAGAAGCAAGCAGGGCCTACGAGCAGTACTTC,CASSLEASRAYEQYF
TRBJ2-3,.,.,TRBV5-1,TGCGCCAGCAGCTTGTTCGTGTCGGATACGCAGTATTTT,CASSLFVSDTQYF
TRBJ2-7,few,.,TRBV5-1,TGCGCCAGCAGAGGCAGGGTGTACGAGCAGTACTTC,CASRGRVYEQYF
TRBJ1-6,.,.,TRBV10-3,TGTGCCATCGATCCAAGGACAATCGGCAATTCACCCCTCCACTTT,CAIDPRTIGNSPLHF
TRBJ2-7,.,.,TRBV25-1,TGTGCCAGCAGTGAACCAGGGGCCCCAGGATACGAGCAGTACTTC,CASSEPGAPGYEQYF
TRBJ2-3,.,TRBD1,TRBV29-1,TGCAGCGTTCCCGGGACAGGGTCCCCAGATACGCAGTATTTT,CSVPGTGSPDTQYF
TRBJ1-2,.,TRBD1,TRBV19,TGTGCCAGTATCCTTACCGGGACAGTCAAAAACTATGGCTACACCTTC,CASILTGTVKNYGYTF
TRBJ2-7,once,TRBD1,TRBV9,TGTGCCAGCAGCGCCACGGGACAGGGGGACTACGAGCAGTACTTC,CASSATGQGDYEQYF
TRBJ2-2,.,.,TRBV4-3,TGCGCCAGCAGCCACGCCGACACAGGGTCGTCGGAGCTGTTTTTT,CASSHADTGSSELFF
TRBJ1-5,.,.,TRBV10-2,TGCGCCAGCACCAAGGGAGGGTATAGCAATCAGCCCCAGCATTTT,CASTKGGYSNQPQHF
TRBJ2-2,once,TRBD2,TRBV7-2,TGTGCCAGCAGCCCGCCCCGACTAGCGGGTACGAACACCGGGGAGCTGTTTTTT,CASSPPRLAGTNTGELFF